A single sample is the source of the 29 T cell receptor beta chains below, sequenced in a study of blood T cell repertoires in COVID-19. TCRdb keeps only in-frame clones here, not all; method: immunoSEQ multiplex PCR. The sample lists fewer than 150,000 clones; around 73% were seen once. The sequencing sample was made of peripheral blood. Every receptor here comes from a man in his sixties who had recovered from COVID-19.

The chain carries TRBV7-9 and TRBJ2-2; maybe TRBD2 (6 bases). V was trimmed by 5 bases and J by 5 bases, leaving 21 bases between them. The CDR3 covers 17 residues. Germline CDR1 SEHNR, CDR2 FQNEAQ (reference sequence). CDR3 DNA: TGTGCCAGCAGCCAAAGACCTAGCGAATTCGGGACCGGGGAGCTGTTTTTT. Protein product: CASSQRPSEFGTGELFF.

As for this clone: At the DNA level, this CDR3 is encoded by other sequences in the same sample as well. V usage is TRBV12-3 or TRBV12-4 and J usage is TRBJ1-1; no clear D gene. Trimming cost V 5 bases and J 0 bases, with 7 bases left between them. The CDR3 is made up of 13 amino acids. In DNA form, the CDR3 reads TGTGCCAGCAGTCTACGGGTGAACACTGAAGCTTTCTTT. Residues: CASSLRVNTEAFF.

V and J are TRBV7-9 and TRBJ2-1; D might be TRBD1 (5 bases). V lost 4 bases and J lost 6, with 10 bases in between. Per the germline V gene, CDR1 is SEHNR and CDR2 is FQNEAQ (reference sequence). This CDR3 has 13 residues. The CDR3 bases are TGTGCCAGCAGCTACCCCCAGGGCAATGAGCAGTTCTTC. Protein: CASSYPQGNEQFF.

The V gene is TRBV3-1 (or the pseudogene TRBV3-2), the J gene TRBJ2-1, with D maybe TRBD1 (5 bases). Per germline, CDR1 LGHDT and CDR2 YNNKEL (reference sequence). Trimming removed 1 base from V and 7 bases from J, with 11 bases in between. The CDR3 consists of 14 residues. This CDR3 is CASSQVQGRNEQFF. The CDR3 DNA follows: TGTGCCAGCAGCCAAGTCCAGGGTCGGAATGAGCAGTTCTTC.

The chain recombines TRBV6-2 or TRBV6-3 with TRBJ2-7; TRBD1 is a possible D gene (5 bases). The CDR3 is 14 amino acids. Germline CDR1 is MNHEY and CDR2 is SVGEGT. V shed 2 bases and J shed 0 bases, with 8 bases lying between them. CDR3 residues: CASSYQGFSYEQYF. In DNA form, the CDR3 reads TGTGCCAGCAGTTACCAGGGTTTCTCCTACGAGCAGTACTTC.

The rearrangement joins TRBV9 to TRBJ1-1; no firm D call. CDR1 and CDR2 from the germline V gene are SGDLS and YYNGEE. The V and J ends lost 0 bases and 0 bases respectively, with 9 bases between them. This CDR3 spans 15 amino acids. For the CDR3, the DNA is TGTGCCAGCAGCGTAGGGGGAGATATGAACACTGAAGCTTTCTTT. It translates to CASSVGGDMNTEAFF.

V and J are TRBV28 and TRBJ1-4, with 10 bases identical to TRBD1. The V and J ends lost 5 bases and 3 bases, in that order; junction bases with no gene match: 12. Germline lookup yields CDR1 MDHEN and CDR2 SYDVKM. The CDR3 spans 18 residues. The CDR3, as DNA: TGTGCCAGCAGTCCGACAGCCCGGGACAGGGGCCCTAATGAAAAACTGTTTTTT. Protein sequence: CASSPTARDRGPNEKLFF.

The CDR3 bases are TGTGCCAGCAGAGTGGCAGCAACTAATGAAAAACTGTTTTTT. This sequence encodes CASRVAATNEKLFF. This sequence joins TRBV27 and TRBJ1-4; no clear D gene. This CDR3 has 14 amino acids. Between the trimmed V and J ends, which lost 6 bases and 0 bases, there was a span of 8 bases. Germline CDR1 is MNHEY and CDR2 is SMNVEV (reference sequence).

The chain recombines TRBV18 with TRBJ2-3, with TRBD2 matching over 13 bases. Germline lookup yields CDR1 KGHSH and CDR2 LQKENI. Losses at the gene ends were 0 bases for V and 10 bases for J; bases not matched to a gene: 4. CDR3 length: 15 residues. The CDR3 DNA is TGTGCCAGCTCACCACCGGGACTAGCGGGGTTGGCGCAGTATTTT. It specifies CASSPPGLAGLAQYF.

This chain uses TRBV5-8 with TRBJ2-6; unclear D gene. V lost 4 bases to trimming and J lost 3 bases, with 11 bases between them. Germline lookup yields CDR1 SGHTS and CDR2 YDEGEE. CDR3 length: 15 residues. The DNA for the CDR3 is TGTGCCAGCAGCCCTCAGGTGCTTGGGGCCAACGTCCTGACTTTC. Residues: CASSPQVLGANVLTF.

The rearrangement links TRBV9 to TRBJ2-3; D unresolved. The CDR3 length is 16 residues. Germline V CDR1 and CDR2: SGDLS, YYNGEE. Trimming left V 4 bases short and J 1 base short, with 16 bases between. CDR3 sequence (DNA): TGTGCCAGCAGCACCCGTGGGCTGGATGGCACAGATACGCAGTATTTT. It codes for CASSTRGLDGTDTQYF.

CDR3 loop: CASSLGPLYEQYF. As DNA, the CDR3 is TGTGCCAGCAGCCTGGGCCCTCTTTACGAGCAGTACTTC. The chain recombines TRBV6-5 with TRBJ2-7; D gene ambiguous. Trimming cost V 6 bases and J 4 bases, with 13 bases left between them. Germline V gene lookup returns CDR1 MNHEY and CDR2 SVGAGI. The length of the CDR3 is 13 residues.

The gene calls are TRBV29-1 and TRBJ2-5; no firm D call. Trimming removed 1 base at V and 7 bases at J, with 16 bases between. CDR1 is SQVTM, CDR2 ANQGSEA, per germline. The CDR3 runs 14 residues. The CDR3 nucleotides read TGCAGCGTTGAAGTGCCCCCACGCCGAGGGACCCAGTACTTC. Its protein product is CSVEVPPRRGTQYF.

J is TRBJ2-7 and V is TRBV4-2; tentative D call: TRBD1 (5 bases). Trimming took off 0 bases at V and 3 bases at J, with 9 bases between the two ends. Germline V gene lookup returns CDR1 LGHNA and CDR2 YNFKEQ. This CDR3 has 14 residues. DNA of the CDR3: TGTGCCAGCAGCCAAGACCCAGGGTACTACGAGCAGTACTTC. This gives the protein CASSQDPGYYEQYF.

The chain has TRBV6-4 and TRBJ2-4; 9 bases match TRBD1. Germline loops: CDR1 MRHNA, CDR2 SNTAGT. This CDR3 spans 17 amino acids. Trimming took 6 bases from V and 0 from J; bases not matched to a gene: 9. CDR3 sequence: CASRVMADRGAKNIQYF. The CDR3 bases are TGTGCCAGCAGGGTAATGGCGGACAGGGGAGCCAAAAACATTCAGTACTTC.

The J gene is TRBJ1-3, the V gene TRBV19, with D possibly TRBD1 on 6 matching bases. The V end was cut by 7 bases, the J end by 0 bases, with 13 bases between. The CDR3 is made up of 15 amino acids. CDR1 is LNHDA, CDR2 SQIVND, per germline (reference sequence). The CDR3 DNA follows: TGTGCCAGTACTGGGGACACCTACTCTGGAAACACCATATATTTT. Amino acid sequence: CASTGDTYSGNTIYF.

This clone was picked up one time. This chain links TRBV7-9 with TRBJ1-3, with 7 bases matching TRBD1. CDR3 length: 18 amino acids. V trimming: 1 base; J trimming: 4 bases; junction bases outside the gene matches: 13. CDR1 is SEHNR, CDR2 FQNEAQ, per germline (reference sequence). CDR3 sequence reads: CASSLGPRAGGAGNTIYF. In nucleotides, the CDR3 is TGTGCCAGCAGCTTAGGGCCGCGGGCAGGGGGTGCCGGAAACACCATATATTTT.

The CDR3 DNA reads as TGTGCCATCAACGGTGACACAGATACGCAGTATTTT. This codes for CAINGDTDTQYF. The chain employs TRBV10-3 and TRBJ2-3; no definite D call. The CDR3 has 12 residues. Trimming shortened V by 7 bases and J by 2 bases, and 7 bases separated the two germline ends. Germline V lookup: CDR1 ENHRY, CDR2 SYGVKD.

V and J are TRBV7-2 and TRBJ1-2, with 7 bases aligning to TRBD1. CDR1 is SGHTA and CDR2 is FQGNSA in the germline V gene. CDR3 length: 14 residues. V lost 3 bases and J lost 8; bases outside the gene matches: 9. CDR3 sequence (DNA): TGTGCCAGCAGCTTTAATACAGGGGAAAGGGGCTACACCTTC. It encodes CASSFNTGERGYTF.

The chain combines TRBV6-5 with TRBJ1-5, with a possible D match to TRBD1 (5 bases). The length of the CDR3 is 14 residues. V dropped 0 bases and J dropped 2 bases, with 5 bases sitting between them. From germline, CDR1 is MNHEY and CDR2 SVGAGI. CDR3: CASSYSGGNQPQHF. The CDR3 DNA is TGTGCCAGCAGTTACTCAGGGGGCAATCAGCCCCAGCATTTT.

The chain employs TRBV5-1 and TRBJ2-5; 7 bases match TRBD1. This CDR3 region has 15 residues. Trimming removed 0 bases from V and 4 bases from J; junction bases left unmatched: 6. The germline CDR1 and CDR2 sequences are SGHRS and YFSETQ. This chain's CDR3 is CASSLAKGAGETQYF. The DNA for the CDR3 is TGCGCCAGCAGCTTGGCAAAGGGGGCCGGAGAGACCCAGTACTTC.

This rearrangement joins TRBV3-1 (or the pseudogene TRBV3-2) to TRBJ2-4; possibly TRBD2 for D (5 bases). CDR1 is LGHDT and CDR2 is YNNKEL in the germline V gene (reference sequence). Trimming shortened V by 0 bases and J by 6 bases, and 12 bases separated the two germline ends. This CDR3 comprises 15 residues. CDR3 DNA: TGTGCCAGCAGCCAAGATTTCGGGGTCGGAAACATTCAGTACTTC. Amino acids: CASSQDFGVGNIQYF.

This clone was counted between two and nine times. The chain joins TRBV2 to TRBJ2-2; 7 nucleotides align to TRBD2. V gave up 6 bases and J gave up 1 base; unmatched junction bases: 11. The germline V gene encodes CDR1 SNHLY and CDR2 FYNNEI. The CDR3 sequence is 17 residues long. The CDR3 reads CASSRLTSVLNTGELFF. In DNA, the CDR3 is TGTGCCAGCAGCCGGCTAACTAGCGTGCTGAACACCGGGGAGCTGTTTTTT.

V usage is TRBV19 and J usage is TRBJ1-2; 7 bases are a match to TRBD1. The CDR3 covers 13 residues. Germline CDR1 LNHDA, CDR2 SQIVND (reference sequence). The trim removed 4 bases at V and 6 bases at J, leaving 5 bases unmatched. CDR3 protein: CASSTGQEDGYTF. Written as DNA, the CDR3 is TGTGCCAGTAGTACTGGACAGGAGGATGGCTACACCTTC.

CDR3 in DNA: TGCAGCGTTGCTGGGACAGGAGGGAGCGAGCAGTACTTC. It specifies CSVAGTGGSEQYF. V usage is TRBV29-1 and J usage is TRBJ2-7, with TRBD1 matching 8 bases. The CDR3 is 13 amino acids. Germline V CDR1 and CDR2: SQVTM, ANQGSEA. V shed 4 bases and J 6 bases; nucleotides not matched to a gene: 8.

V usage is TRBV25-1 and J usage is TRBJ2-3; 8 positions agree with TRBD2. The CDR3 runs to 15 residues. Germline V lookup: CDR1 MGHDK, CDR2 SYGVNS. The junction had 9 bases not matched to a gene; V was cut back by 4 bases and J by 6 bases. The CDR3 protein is CASSGGTSYGDTQYF. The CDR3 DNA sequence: TGTGCCAGCAGTGGGGGGACTAGTTACGGGGATACGCAGTATTTT.

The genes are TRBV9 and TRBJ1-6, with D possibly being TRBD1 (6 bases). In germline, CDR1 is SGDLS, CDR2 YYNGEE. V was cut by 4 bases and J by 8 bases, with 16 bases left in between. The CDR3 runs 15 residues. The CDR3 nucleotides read TGTGCCAGCAGCCATAGGGGGGGAGATGATTCACCCCTCCACTTT. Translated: CASSHRGGDDSPLHF.

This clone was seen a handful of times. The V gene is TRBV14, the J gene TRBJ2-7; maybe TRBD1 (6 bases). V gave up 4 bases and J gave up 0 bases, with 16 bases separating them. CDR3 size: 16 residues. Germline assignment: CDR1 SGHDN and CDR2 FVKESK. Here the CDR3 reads CASSLRMDRDSYEQYF. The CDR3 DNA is TGTGCCAGCAGCCTACGGATGGACAGAGACTCCTACGAGCAGTACTTC. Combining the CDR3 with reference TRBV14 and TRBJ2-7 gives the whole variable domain EAGVTQFPSHSVIEKGQTVTLRCDPISGHDNLYWYRRVMGKEIKFLLHFVKESKQDESGMPNNRFLAERTGGTYSTLKVQPAELEDSGVYFCASSLRMDRDSYEQYFGPGTRLTVT.

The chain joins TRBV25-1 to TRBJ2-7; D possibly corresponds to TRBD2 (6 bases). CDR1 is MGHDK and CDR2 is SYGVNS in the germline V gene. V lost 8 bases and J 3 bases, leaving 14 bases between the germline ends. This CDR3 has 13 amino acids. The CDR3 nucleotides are TGTGCCAGCGGAAGTAGCGGATACTACGAGCAGTACTTC. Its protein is CASGSSGYYEQYF.